Shown below are 11 T cell receptor beta chains from a single sample sequenced in a study of blood T cell repertoires in COVID-19. Sequencing used immunoSEQ multiplex PCR; TCRdb keeps in-frame clones, though not all of them. Among 130,000 or so clones, roughly four fifths were seen once, and the ten largest hold 18%. The sequenced sample was PBMCs or T cells enriched from blood (not recorded which). The receptors were gathered from a man between 25 and 39 years old who had recovered from COVID-19.

The rearrangement links TRBV11-2 to TRBJ1-1; D call uncertain. In germline, CDR1 is SGHAT, CDR2 FQNNGV. This CDR3 spans 14 amino acids. The V and J ends lost 1 base and 7 bases respectively, with 13 bases between them. CDR3 in DNA: TGTGCCAGCAGCTTAGGTGACTACGATCTTGAAGCTTTCTTT. It is translated as CASSLGDYDLEAFF.

This clone was observed a handful of times. This rearrangement joins TRBV27 to TRBJ2-5; 7 bases are shared with TRBD1. V shed 3 bases, J shed 5 bases, and the junction held 6 bases outside the gene matches. CDR1 is MNHEY and CDR2 is SMNVEV in the germline V gene (reference sequence). The CDR3 runs to 14 residues. For the CDR3, the DNA is TGTGCCAGCAGTTTCCGGGACAGATCCGAGACCCAGTACTTC. Translating it yields CASSFRDRSETQYF.

This chain joins TRBV5-1 and TRBJ2-7; TRBD1 agrees at 12 bases. The length of the CDR3 is 18 residues. Germline V gene sequence: CDR1 SGHRS, CDR2 YFSETQ. V gave up 0 bases and J gave up 4 bases; unmatched junction bases: 11. The CDR3 DNA reads TGCGCCAGCAGCTTGGACCCTCCCGGGACAGGGGGCGAATACGAGCAGTACTTC. Translating it yields CASSLDPPGTGGEYEQYF.

This clone was counted between two and nine times. DNA of the CDR3: TGTGCCAGTAGGCCGGCACAGGGGGCGACCTATGGCTACACCTTC. This gives the protein CASRPAQGATYGYTF. This chain joins TRBV19 and TRBJ1-2; 9 bases are shared with TRBD1. Germline assignment: CDR1 LNHDA and CDR2 SQIVND (reference sequence). V dropped 6 bases and J dropped 4; count of bases not matched to a gene: 9. CDR3 length: 15 residues.

This clone occurred once. This rearrangement joins TRBV6-5 to TRBJ2-7; 12 bases map to TRBD2. Germline V gene data show CDR1 as MNHEY and CDR2 as SVGAGI. The V gene end was trimmed by 4 bases and the J gene end by 6 bases; junction bases not matched to a gene: 10. The CDR3 is 16 residues long. The CDR3 loop is CASSFLAGGPFSEQYF. The DNA of the CDR3 is TGTGCCAGCAGTTTCCTAGCGGGAGGGCCATTCTCCGAGCAGTACTTC.

V and J are TRBV30 and TRBJ2-7; D perhaps matches TRBD2 (6 bases). This CDR3 spans 14 amino acids. Trimming took 8 bases from V and 0 from J, leaving 17 bases between them. Germline V gene data show CDR1 as GTSNPN and CDR2 as SVGIG (reference sequence). The CDR3 coding sequence is TGTGCCCCAATGGCGGGGCCGCGCTCCTACGAGCAGTACGTC. Its translation: CAPMAGPRSYEQYV.

The chain is built from TRBV5-4 and TRBJ2-1; 7 bases align to TRBD1. V shed 0 bases, J shed 2 bases, and the junction held 5 bases outside the gene matches. The CDR3 extends over 16 amino acids. The germline V gene has CDR1 SGHNT and CDR2 YYREEE (reference sequence). CDR3 loop: CASSLGGQGAYNEQFF. CDR3 bases: TGTGCCAGCAGCTTGGGGGGGCAGGGGGCCTACAATGAGCAGTTCTTC.

The chain recombines TRBV5-1 with TRBJ2-1, with 11 bases matching TRBD2. This CDR3 has 18 amino acids. Per the germline V gene, CDR1 is SGHRS and CDR2 is YFSETQ. V was pared by 2 bases and J by 1 base, with 8 bases of the junction left unmatched. CDR3 nucleotides: TGCGCCAGCAGCTTTCAACTAGCGGGAGCAGGGTCCTACAATGAGCAGTTCTTC. This translates into CASSFQLAGAGSYNEQFF.

V is TRBV5-4 and J is TRBJ1-1, with no clear D. CDR3 size: 13 residues. Germline assignment: CDR1 SGHNT and CDR2 YYREEE (reference sequence). Trimming left V 2 bases short and J 6 bases short, with 11 bases between. DNA of the CDR3: TGTGCCAGCAGCTTCGGAGTCGCGTCTGAAGCTTTCTTT. This sequence encodes CASSFGVASEAFF. Full variable domain (outside the CDR3, taken from reference TRBV5-4 and TRBJ1-1): ETGVTQSPTHLIKTRGQQVTLRCSSQSGHNTVSWYQQALGQGPQFIFQYYREEENGRGNFPPRFSGLQFPNYSSELNVNALELDDSALYLCASSFGVASEAFFGQGTRLTVV.

This rearrangement joins TRBV7-9 to TRBJ1-4, with TRBD1 identical over 8 bases. V was clipped by 0 bases and J by 13 bases; unmatched bases: 1. Germline V CDR1 and CDR2: SEHNR, FQNEAQ (reference sequence). This CDR3 is built from 12 residues. The CDR3 sequence is CASSLADRALFF. Here the CDR3 DNA reads TGTGCCAGCAGCTTAGCGGACAGGGCACTGTTTTTT.

The chain links TRBV5-1 to TRBJ2-1; 9 nucleotides agree with TRBD2. The CDR3 extends over 18 amino acids. The germline V gene has CDR1 SGHRS and CDR2 YFSETQ. J gave up 0 bases and V 1 base, and 8 bases lay outside the gene matches. CDR3 loop: CASSLSLAGQSSYNEQFF. The DNA for the CDR3 is TGCGCCAGCAGCTTGTCGCTAGCGGGGCAAAGCTCCTACAATGAGCAGTTCTTC.